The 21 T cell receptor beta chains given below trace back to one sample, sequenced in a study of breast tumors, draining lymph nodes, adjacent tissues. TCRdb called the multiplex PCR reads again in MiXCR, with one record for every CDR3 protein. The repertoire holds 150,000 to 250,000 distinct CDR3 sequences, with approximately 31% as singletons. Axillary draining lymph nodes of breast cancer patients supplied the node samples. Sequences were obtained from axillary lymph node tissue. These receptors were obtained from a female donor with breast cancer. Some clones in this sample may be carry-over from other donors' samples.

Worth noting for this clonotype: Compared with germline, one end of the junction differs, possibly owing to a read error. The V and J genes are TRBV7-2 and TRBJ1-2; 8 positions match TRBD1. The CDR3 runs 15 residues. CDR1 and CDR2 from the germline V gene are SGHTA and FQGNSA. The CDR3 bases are TGTGCCAGCAGCCCGGCGACAGGGGATAAGTATGGCTACCCCTTC. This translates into CASSPATGDKYGYPF.

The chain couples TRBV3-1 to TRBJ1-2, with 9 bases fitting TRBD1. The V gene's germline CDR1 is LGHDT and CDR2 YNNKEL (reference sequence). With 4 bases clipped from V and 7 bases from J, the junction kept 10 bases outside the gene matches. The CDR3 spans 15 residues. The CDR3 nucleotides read TGTGCCAGCAGCCCCTCCCCACAGGGGGCCTCTGGCTACACCTTC. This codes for CASSPSPQGASGYTF.

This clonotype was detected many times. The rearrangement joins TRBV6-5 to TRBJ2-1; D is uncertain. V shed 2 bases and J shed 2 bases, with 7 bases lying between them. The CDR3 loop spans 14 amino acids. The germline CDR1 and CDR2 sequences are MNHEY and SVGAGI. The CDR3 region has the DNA TGTGCCAGCAGTTACAGGGCAGCCTACAATGAGCAGTTCTTC. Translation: CASSYRAAYNEQFF.

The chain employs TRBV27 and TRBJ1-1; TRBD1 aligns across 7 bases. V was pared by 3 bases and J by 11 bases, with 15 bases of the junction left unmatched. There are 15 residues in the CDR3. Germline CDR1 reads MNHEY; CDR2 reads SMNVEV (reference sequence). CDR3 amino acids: CASSLDSGGGGLAFF. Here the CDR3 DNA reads TGTGCCAGCAGTTTGGATTCTGGAGGGGGCGGGTTGGCTTTCTTT.

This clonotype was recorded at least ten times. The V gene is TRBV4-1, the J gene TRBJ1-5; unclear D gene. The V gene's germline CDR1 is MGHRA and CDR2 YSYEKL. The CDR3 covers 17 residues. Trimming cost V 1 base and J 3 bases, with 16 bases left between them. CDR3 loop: CASSQGPVPLINQPQHF. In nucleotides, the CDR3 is TGCGCCAGCAGCCAAGGTCCTGTTCCACTGATCAATCAGCCCCAGCATTTT.

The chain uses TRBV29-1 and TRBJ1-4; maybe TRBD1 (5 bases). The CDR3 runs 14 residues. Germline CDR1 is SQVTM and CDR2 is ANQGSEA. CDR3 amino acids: CRVNQGGWDEKLFF. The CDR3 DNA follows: TGCAGAGTTAATCAGGGAGGCTGGGATGAAAAACTGTTTTTT.

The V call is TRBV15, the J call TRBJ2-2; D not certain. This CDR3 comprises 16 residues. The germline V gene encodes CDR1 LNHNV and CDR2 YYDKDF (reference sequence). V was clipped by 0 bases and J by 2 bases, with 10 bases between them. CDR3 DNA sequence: TGTGCCACCAGCAGAGATCGAAGAGGAAACACCGGGGAGCTGTTTTTT. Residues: CATSRDRRGNTGELFF.

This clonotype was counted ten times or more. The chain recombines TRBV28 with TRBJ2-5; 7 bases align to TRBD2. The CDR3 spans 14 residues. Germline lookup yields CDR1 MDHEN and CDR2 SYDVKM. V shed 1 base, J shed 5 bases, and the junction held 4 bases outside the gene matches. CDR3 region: CASSLFGTTETQYF. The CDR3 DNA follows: TGTGCCAGCAGTTTATTCGGGACTACGGAGACCCAGTACTTC.

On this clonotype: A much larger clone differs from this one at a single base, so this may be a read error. CDR3 in amino acids: CASSPSGQGASNQPQHF. The CDR3 bases are TGTGCCAGCAGCCCCTCCGGACAGGGGGCAAGCAATCAGCCCCAGCATTTT. The V call is TRBV7-2, the J call TRBJ1-5, with 11 bases lining up with TRBD1. Germline lookup yields CDR1 SGHTA and CDR2 FQGNSA. The J segment lost 1 base and the V segment lost 5 bases, leaving 7 bases of the junction unmatched. This CDR3 region has 17 residues. The variable domain in full, completed from reference TRBV7-2 and TRBJ1-5, reads GAGVSQSPSNKVTEKGKDVELRCDPISGHTALYWYRQSLGQGLEFLIYFQGNSAPDKSGLPSDRFSAERTGGSVSTLTIQRTQQEDSAVYLCASSPSGQGASNQPQHFGDGTRLSIL.

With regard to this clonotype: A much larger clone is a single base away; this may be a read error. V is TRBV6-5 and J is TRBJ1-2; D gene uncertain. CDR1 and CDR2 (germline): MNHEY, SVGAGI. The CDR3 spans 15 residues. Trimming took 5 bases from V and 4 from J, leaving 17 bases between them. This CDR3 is CASSEIQATGYGYTF. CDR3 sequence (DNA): TGTGCCAGCAGTGAAATCCAGGCTACTGGCTATGGCTACACCTTC.

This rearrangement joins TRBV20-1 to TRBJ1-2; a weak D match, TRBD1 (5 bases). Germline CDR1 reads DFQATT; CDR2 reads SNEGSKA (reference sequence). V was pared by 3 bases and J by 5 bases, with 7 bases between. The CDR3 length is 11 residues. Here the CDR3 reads CSASRGYGYTF. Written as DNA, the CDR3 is TGCAGTGCTAGTCGGGGGTATGGCTACACCTTC.

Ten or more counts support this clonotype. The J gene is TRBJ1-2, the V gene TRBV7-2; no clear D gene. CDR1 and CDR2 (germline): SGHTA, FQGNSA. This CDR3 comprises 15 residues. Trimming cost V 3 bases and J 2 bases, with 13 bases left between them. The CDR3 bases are TGTGCCAGCAGCTTTGACACTTCAAGGAACTATGGCTACACCTTC. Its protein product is CASSFDTSRNYGYTF.

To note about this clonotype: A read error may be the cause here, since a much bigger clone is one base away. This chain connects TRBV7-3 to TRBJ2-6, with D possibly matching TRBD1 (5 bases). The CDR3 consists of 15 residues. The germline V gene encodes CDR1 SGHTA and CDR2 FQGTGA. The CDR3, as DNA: TGTGCCAGCAGCTTAGACAGCTCTGGGGCCAACGTCCTGCCTTTC. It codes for CASSLDSSGANVLPF.

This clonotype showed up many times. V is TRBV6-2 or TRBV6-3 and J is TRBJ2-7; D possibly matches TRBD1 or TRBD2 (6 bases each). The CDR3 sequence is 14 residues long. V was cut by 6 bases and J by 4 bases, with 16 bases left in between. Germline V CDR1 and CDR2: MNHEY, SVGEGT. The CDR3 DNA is TGTGCCAGCAGGCGGGACTCCCAGGGGTACGAGCAGTACTTC. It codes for CASRRDSQGYEQYF.

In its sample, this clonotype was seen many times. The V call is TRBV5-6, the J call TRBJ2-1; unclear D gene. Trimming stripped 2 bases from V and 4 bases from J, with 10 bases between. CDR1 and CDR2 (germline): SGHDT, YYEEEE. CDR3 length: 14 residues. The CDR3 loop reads CASSFNTAYNEQFF. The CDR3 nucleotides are TGTGCCAGCAGCTTCAACACGGCTTACAATGAGCAGTTCTTC.

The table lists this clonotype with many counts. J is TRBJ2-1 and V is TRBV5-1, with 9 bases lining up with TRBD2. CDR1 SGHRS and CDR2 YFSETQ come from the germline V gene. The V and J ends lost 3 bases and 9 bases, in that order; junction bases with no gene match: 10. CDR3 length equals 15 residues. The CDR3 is CASSSGTSILTEQFF. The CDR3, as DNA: TGCGCCAGCAGCTCCGGGACTAGCATATTGACTGAGCAGTTCTTC.

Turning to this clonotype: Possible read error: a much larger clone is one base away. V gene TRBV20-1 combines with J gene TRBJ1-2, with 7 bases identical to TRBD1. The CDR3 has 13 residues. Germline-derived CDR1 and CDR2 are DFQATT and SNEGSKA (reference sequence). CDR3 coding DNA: TGCAGTGCCACACAGGGGATCGACTATGCCTACACCTTC. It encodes CSATQGIDYAYTF.

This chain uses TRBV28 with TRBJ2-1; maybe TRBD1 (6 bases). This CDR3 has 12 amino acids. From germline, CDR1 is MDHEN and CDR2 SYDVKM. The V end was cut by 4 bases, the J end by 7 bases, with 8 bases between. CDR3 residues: CASSSGQNEQFF. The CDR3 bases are TGTGCCAGCAGTTCTGGACAGAATGAGCAGTTCTTC.

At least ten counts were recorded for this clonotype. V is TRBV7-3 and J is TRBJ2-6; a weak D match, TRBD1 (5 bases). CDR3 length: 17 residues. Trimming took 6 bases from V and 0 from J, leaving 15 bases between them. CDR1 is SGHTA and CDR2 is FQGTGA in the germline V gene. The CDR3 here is CASSPGNRGSGANVLTF. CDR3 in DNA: TGTGCCAGCAGTCCAGGGAATCGCGGCTCTGGGGCCAACGTCCTGACTTTC.

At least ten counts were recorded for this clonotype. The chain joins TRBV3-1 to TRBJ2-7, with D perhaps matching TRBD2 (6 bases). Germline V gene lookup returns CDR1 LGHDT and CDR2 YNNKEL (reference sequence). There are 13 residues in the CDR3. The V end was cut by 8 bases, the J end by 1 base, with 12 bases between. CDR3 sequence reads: CASGWRESYEQYF. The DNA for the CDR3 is TGTGCCAGCGGCTGGAGGGAATCCTACGAGCAGTACTTC.

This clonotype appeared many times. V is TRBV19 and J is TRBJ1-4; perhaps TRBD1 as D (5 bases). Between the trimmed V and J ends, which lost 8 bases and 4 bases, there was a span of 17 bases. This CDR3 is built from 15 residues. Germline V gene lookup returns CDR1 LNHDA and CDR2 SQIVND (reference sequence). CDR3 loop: CASRLGSRGNEKLFF. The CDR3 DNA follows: TGTGCCAGTCGGCTCGGCTCGAGGGGTAATGAAAAACTGTTTTTT.